The 8 T cell receptor beta chains below come from one sample, sequenced in a study of metastatic and nonmetastatic thyroid tumors. MiXCR was used by TCRdb to re-call the PCR reads. Among approximately 50,000 clones, 20% to 25% were seen once, and the ten largest hold more than 3.5%. All patients were untreated before thyroid surgery. The specimen sequenced was blood. The receptors shown here come from a female donor with papillary thyroid cancer or a benign thyroid nodule (not recorded which). Some clones in this sample may be carry-over from other donors' samples.

This clone was seen at least ten times. The rearrangement links TRBV3-1 to TRBJ1-1; D uncertain. The CDR3 is 12 residues long. V lost 2 bases and J 4 bases, leaving 5 bases between the germline ends. Germline lookup yields CDR1 LGHDT and CDR2 YNNKEL (reference sequence). The CDR3 reads CASSQMGTEAFF. CDR3 sequence (DNA): TGTGCCAGCAGCCAAATGGGCACTGAAGCTTTCTTT.

This clone was counted a single time. The gene calls are TRBV2 and TRBJ2-7; the D gene could be TRBD1 or TRBD2 (5 bases each). Germline values: CDR1 SNHLY, CDR2 FYNNEI. Trimming stripped 5 bases from V and 4 bases from J, with 18 bases between. This CDR3 comprises 15 residues. Here the CDR3 DNA reads TGTGCCAGCAGTCAGGGACGCATGGGGACGTACGAGCAGTACTTC. Translated, it gives CASSQGRMGTYEQYF.

The chain carries TRBV20-1 and TRBJ2-7, with TRBD2 matching over 11 bases. In germline, CDR1 is DFQATT, CDR2 SNEGSKA (reference sequence). V lost 3 bases and J lost 2; bases outside the gene matches: 0. The CDR3 sequence is 13 residues long. The CDR3: CSASSGGAYEQYF. The CDR3 DNA reads TGCAGTGCTAGTAGCGGGGGGGCCTACGAGCAGTACTTC.

This clone was detected ten times or more. The chain carries TRBV11-2 and TRBJ1-4; D uncertain. Deletions cut 5 bases from V and 4 bases from J, with 5 bases between. Germline CDR1 and CDR2: SGHAT and FQNNGV. The CDR3 totals 12 residues. The CDR3 DNA sequence: TGTGCCAGCAGCCAACATAATGAAAAACTGTTTTTT. Its protein product is CASSQHNEKLFF.

This clone was picked up many times. J is TRBJ2-3 and V is TRBV6-1; D is unclear. The CDR3 loop spans 15 amino acids. Germline lookup yields CDR1 MNHNS and CDR2 SASEGT. V lost 7 bases and J 5 bases, leaving 19 bases between the germline ends. The DNA of the CDR3 is TGTGCCAGCACTCCAACCCCGGCGGTTCAAGATACGCAGTATTTT. Its translation: CASTPTPAVQDTQYF.

The sample holds many counts of this clone. The J gene is TRBJ2-5, the V gene TRBV10-3; D assignment may be TRBD1 or TRBD2 (5 bases each). Between the trimmed V and J ends, which lost 6 bases and 5 bases, there was a span of 19 bases. Germline CDR1 reads ENHRY; CDR2 reads SYGVKD. The CDR3 runs 15 residues. CDR3 nucleotide sequence: TGTGCCATCAGGAGGGGTCCCTCGGGTGGGGAGACCCAGTACTTC. Translated, it gives CAIRRGPSGGETQYF.

This clone has just one count. The chain joins TRBV20-1 to TRBJ2-7; 10 nucleotides match TRBD2. CDR1 and CDR2 (germline): DFQATT, SNEGSKA (reference sequence). This CDR3 region has 14 residues. Losses at the gene ends were 1 base for V and 6 bases for J; bases not matched to a gene: 6. This chain's CDR3 is CSARVSAGGREQYF. CDR3 coding DNA: TGCAGTGCTAGAGTCTCAGCGGGAGGGCGCGAGCAGTACTTC.

This clone occurred many times. This chain links TRBV7-3 with TRBJ2-1; D is unresolved. The CDR3 covers 12 residues. V lost 2 bases and J lost 9, with 8 bases in between. Germline assignment: CDR1 SGHTA and CDR2 FQGTGA. The CDR3 nucleotides read TGTGCCAGCAGCTTATATAGTAGTGAGCAGTTCTTC. Protein product: CASSLYSSEQFF.